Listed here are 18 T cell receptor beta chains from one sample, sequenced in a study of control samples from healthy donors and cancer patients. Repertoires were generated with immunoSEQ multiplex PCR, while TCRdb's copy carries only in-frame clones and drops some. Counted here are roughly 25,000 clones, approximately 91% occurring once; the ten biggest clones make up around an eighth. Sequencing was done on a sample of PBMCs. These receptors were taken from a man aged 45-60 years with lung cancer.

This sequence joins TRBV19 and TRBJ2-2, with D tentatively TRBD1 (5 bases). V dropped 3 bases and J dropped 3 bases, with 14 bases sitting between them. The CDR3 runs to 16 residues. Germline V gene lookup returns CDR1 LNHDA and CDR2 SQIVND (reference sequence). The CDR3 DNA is TGTGCCAGTAGTATCAAGGGGTCCGCCGACACCGGGGAGCTGTTTTTT. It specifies CASSIKGSADTGELFF.

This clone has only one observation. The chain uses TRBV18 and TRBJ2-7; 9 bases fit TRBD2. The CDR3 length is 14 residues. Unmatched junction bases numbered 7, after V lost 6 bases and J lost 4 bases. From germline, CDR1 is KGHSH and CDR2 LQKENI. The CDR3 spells CASSTVAGAYEQYF. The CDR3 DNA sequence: TGTGCCAGCTCGACAGTAGCGGGGGCGTACGAGCAGTACTTC.

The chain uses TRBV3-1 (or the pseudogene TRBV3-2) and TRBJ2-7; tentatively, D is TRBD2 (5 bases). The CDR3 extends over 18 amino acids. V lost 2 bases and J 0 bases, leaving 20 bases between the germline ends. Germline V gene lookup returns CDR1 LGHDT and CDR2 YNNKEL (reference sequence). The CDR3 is CASSQQEGSRVSSYEQYF. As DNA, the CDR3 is TGTGCCAGCAGCCAACAAGAGGGAAGTAGGGTTTCCTCCTACGAGCAGTACTTC.

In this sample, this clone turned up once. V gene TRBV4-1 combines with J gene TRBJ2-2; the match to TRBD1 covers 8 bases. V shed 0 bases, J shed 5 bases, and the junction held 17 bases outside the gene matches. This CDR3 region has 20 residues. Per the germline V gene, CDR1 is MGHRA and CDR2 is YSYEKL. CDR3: CASSQDPEGQVVGGTGELFF. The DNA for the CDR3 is TGCGCCAGCAGCCAAGATCCCGAGGGACAGGTGGTTGGTGGGACCGGGGAGCTGTTTTTT.

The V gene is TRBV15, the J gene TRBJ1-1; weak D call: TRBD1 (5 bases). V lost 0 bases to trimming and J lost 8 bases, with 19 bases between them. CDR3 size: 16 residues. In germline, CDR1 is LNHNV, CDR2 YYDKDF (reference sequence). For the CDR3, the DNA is TGTGCCACCAGCAGAGATGGGGTGGGGGTACAGGAAGAAGCTTTCTTT. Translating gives CATSRDGVGVQEEAFF.

CDR3 DNA: TGTGCCAGTAGTGCTGCGGCAGGGGTTTACAATGAGCAGTTCTTC. This encodes CASSAAAGVYNEQFF. The chain links TRBV19 to TRBJ2-1; D perhaps matches TRBD1 (6 bases). Germline V gene lookup returns CDR1 LNHDA and CDR2 SQIVND (reference sequence). The CDR3 has 15 residues. V lost 5 bases, J lost 4 bases, and 15 bases lay in between.

Here the CDR3 reads CASRDYLDTQYF. CDR3 bases: TGTGCCAGCAGGGACTACTTAGATACGCAGTATTTT. The chain is built from TRBV27 and TRBJ2-3, with D possibly TRBD2 on 6 matching bases. V gave up 6 bases and J gave up 5 bases, with 9 bases separating them. The CDR3 loop spans 12 amino acids. The germline V gene has CDR1 MNHEY and CDR2 SMNVEV (reference sequence).

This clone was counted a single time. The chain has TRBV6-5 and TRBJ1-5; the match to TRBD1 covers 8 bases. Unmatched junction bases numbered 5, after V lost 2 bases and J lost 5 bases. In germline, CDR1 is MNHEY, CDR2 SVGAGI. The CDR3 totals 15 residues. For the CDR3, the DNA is TGTGCCAGCAGTTACACGACAGGGGACGATCAGCCCCAGCATTTT. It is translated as CASSYTTGDDQPQHF.

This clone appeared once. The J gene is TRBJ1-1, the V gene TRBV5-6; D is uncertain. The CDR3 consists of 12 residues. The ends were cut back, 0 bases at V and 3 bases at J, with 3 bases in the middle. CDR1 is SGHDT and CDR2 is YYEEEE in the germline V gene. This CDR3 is CASSLAYTEAFF. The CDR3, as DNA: TGTGCCAGCAGCTTGGCGTACACTGAAGCTTTCTTT. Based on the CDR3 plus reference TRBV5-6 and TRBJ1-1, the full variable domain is DAGVTQSPTHLIKTRGQQVTLRCSPKSGHDTVSWYQQALGQGPQFIFQYYEEEERQRGNFPDRFSGHQFPNYSSELNVNALLLGDSALYLCASSLAYTEAFFGQGTRLTVV.

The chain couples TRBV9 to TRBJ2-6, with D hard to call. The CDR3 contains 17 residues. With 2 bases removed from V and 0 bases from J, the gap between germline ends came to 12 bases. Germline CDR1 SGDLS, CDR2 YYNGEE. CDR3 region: CASSVSSSGSGANVLTF. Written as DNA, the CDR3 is TGTGCCAGCAGCGTCTCCTCCTCGGGCTCTGGGGCCAACGTCCTGACTTTC.

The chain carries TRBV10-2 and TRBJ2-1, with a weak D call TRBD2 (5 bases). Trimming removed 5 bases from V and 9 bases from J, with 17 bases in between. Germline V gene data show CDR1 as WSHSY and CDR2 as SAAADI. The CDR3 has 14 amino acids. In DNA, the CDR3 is TGCGCCAGCAGTAACAGCGGAAGAGTGGGTGAGCAGTTCTTC. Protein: CASSNSGRVGEQFF.

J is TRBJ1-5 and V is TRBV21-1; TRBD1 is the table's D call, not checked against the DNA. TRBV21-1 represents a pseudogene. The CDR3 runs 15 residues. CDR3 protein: CASSKGTGSNQPQHF. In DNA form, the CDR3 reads TGTGCCAGCAGCAAAGGTACAGGATCAAATCAGCCCCAGCATTTT.

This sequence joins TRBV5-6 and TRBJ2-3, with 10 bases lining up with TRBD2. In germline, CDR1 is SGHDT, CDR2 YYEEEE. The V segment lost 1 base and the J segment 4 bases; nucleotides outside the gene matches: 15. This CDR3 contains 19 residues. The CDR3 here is CASSLSSPLSGGVADTQYF. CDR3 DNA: TGTGCCAGCAGCTTGTCCTCCCCACTAAGCGGGGGGGTGGCAGATACGCAGTATTTT. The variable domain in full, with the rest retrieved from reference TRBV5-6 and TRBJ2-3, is DAGVTQSPTHLIKTRGQQVTLRCSPKSGHDTVSWYQQALGQGPQFIFQYYEEEERQRGNFPDRFSGHQFPNYSSELNVNALLLGDSALYLCASSLSSPLSGGVADTQYFGPGTRLTVL.

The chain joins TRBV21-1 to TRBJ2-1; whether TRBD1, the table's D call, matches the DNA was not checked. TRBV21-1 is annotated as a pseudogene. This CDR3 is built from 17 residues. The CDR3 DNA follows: TGTGCCAGCAGCAAAGGGTGCGGGGACAGGGAGGACAATGAGCAGTTCTTC. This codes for CASSKGCGDREDNEQFF.

CDR3 in amino acids: CASSLGPGEETQYF. The CDR3 DNA sequence: TGTGCCAGCAGCTTAGGTCCAGGTGAAGAGACCCAGTACTTC. The chain carries TRBV7-2 and TRBJ2-5; D is undetermined. The CDR3 consists of 14 residues. The V gene lost 1 base and the J gene lost 3 bases, with 9 bases spanning the gap. Germline values: CDR1 SGHTA, CDR2 FQGNSA.

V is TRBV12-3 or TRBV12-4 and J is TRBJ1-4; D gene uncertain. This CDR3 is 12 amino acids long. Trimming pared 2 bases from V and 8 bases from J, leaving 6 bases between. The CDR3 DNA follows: TGTGCCAGCAGTTTAACGACAGAAAAACTGTTTTTT. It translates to CASSLTTEKLFF.

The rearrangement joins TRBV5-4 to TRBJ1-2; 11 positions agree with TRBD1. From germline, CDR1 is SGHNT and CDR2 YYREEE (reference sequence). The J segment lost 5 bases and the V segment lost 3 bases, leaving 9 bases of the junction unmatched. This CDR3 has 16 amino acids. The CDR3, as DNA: TGTGCCAGCAGCTCGCCTGGGACAGGGGGGTGGTATGGCTACACCTTC. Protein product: CASSSPGTGGWYGYTF.

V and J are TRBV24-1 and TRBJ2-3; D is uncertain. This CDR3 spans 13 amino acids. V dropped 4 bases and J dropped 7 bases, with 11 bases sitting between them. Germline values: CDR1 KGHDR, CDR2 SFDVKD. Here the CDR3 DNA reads TGTGCCACCAGTGACCCCAGGCGAAATACGCAGTATTTT. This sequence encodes CATSDPRRNTQYF.